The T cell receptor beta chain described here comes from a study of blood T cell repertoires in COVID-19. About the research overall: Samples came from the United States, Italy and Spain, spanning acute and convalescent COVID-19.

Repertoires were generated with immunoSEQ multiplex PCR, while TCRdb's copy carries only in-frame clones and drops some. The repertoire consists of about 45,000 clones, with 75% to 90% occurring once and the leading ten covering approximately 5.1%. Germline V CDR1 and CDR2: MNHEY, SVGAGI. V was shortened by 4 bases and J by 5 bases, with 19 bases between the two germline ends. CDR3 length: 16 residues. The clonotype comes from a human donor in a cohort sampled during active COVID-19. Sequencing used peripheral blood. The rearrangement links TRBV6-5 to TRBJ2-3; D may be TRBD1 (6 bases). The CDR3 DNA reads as TGTGCCAGCAGTTCCCCTGGTGGGGCCAGGGGAGATACGCAGTATTTT. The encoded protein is CASSSPGGARGDTQYF.